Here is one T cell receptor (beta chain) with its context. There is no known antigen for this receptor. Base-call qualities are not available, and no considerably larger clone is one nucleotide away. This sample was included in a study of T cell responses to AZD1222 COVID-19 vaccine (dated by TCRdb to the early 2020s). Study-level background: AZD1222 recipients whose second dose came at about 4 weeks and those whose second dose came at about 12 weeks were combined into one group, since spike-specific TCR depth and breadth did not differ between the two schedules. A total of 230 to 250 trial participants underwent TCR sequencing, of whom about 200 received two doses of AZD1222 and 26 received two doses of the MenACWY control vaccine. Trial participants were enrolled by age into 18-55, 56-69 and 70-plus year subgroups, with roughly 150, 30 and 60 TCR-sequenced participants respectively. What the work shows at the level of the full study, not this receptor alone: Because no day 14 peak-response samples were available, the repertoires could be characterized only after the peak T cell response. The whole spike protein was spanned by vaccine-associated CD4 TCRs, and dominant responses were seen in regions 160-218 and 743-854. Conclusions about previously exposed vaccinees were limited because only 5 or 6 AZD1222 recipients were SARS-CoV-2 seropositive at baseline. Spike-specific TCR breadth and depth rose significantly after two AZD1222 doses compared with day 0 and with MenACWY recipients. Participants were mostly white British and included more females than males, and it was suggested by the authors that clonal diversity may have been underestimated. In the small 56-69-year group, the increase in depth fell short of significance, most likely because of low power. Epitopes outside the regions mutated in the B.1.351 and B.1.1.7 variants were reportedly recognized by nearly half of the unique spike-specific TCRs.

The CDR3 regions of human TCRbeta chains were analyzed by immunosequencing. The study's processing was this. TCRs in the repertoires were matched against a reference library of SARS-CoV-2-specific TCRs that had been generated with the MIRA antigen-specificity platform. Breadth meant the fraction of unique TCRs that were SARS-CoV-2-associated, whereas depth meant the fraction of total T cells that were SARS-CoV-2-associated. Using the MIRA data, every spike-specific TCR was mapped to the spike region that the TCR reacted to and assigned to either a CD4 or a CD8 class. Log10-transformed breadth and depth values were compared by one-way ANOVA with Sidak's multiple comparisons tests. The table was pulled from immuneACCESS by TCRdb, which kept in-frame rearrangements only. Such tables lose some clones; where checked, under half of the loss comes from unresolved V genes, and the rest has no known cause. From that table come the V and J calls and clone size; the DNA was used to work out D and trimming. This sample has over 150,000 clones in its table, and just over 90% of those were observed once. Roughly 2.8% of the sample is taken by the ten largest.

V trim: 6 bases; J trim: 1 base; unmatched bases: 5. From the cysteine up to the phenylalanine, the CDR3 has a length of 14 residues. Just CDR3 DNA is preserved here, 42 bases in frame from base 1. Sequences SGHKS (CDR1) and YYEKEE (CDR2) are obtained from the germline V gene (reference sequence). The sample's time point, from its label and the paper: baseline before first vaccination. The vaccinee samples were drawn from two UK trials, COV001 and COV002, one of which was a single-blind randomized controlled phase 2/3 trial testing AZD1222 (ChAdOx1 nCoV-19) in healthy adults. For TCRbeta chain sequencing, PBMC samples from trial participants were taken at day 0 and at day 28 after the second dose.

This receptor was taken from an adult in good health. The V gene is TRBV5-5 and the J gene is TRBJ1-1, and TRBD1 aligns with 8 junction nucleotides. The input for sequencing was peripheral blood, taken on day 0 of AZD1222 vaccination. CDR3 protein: CASTPTGANTEAFF. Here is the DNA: TGTGCCAGCACCCCGACAGGGGCGAACACTGAAGCTTTCTTT.